Following are 18 T cell receptor beta chains from one sample sequenced in a study of beta chain features in type 1 diabetes (dated by TCRdb to the late 2010s). Libraries were made using the immunoSEQ multiplex PCR assay. The entire amount of isolated RNA was reverse transcribed using the High Capacity cDNA Reverse Transcription Kit, so the sequenced TCRB transcripts were expressed ones. TCRdb took this table from immuneACCESS and kept in-frame rearrangements with V and J called. Such tables lack part of the clones; where checked against another copy, unresolved V genes explain under half of the gap, and the rest is unexplained. The sample table shows under 20,000 clones, and 50% are seen once. The ten biggest clones cover 0.43% of the sample. The sequencing sample was made of stem cell memory CD4+ T cells from blood. The cell subset or site label corresponds to: stem cell-like memory CD4+ T cells. The source of these receptors is a man in his late teens or twenties in good health.

This clone was observed once. CDR3: CASSLKTPGQGLPGYTF. CDR3 nucleotides: TGTGCCAGCAGCTTGAAGACTCCGGGACAGGGACTCCCGGGCTACACCTTC. The rearrangement uses TRBV7-9 and TRBJ1-2, with 9 bases fitting TRBD1. With 3 bases clipped from V and 8 bases from J, the junction kept 16 bases outside the gene matches. The V gene's germline CDR1 is SEHNR and CDR2 FQNEAQ (reference sequence). The CDR3 length is 17 residues.

This clone showed up just a few times. V is TRBV7-2 and J is TRBJ2-5; TRBD1 matches 9 bases. V lost 5 bases and J lost 2; bases outside the gene matches: 9. Germline CDR1 SGHTA, CDR2 FQGNSA. The CDR3 spans 16 residues. CDR3 sequence (DNA): TGTGCCAGCAGCGGAGGGACAGGGTATGGGCAAGAGACCCAGTACTTC. As protein: CASSGGTGYGQETQYF. Full variable domain (missing parts from reference TRBV7-2 and TRBJ2-5): GAGVSQSPSNKVTEKGKDVELRCDPISGHTALYWYRQSLGQGLEFLIYFQGNSAPDKSGLPSDRFSAERTGGSVSTLTIQRTQQEDSAVYLCASSGGTGYGQETQYFGPGTRLLVL.

V usage is TRBV7-9 and J usage is TRBJ1-3, with TRBD1 identical over 7 bases. Trimming took 4 bases from V and 4 from J; bases not matched to a gene: 7. Germline CDR1 and CDR2: SEHNR and FQNEAQ (reference sequence). This CDR3 region has 15 residues. CDR3 region: CASSYLDRDGNTIYF. The CDR3 DNA is TGTGCCAGCAGCTACCTCGACAGGGACGGAAACACCATATATTTT.

The count of this clone is one. The chain couples TRBV15 to TRBJ1-4; TRBD1 matches 8 bases. The V gene end was trimmed by 4 bases and the J gene end by 7 bases; junction bases not matched to a gene: 5. Germline assignment: CDR1 LNHNV and CDR2 YYDKDF (reference sequence). The CDR3 is 14 amino acids. DNA for the CDR3: TGTGCCACCAGCAAAGGACAGGGAGGTGAAAAACTGTTTTTT. Translation gives CATSKGQGGEKLFF.

This clone has a handful of counts. CDR3 coding DNA: TGTGCCAGCAGTTTAAACGGGAGGACCTCCTACGAGCAGTACTTC. As protein: CASSLNGRTSYEQYF. The chain is built from TRBV28 and TRBJ2-7, with TRBD2 matching over 7 bases. With V trimmed by 2 bases and J by 0 bases, 4 bases remained unmatched. Germline V gene lookup returns CDR1 MDHEN and CDR2 SYDVKM. CDR3 length: 15 amino acids.

The V and J genes are TRBV9 and TRBJ2-1; the match to TRBD2 covers 7 bases. This CDR3 comprises 16 residues. Unmatched junction bases numbered 9, after V lost 3 bases and J lost 3 bases. Germline V gene lookup returns CDR1 SGDLS and CDR2 YYNGEE. CDR3: CASSGGSPGGYNEQFF. CDR3 bases: TGTGCCAGCAGCGGGGGTTCTCCGGGAGGCTACAATGAGCAGTTCTTC.

The chain combines TRBV5-1 with TRBJ2-7; 7 bases line up with TRBD2. J was trimmed by 4 bases and V by 3 bases; bases with no gene match: 7. In germline, CDR1 is SGHRS, CDR2 YFSETQ. CDR3 length: 14 amino acids. The CDR3, as DNA: TGCGCCAGCAGCTCGACTAGCTCCGAATACGAGCAGTACTTC. The encoded protein is CASSSTSSEYEQYF.

This clone has only a few counts. The rearrangement uses TRBV4-2 and TRBJ2-1, with TRBD2 identical over 8 bases. Germline trimming cut 6 bases from V and 4 bases from J; bases unmatched to any gene: 8. CDR3 length: 15 residues. CDR1 is LGHNA and CDR2 is YNFKEQ in the germline V gene. The CDR3 DNA follows: TGTGCCAGCAGTCAAAGGGGCGGGGGGTACAATGAGCAGTTCTTC. It specifies CASSQRGGGYNEQFF.

This clone was seen only a few times. This chain connects TRBV7-2 to TRBJ2-5; D might be TRBD1 (8 bases). CDR1 and CDR2 (germline): SGHTA, FQGNSA. The CDR3 is 15 residues long. The V end lost 5 bases, the J end lost 4 bases, and 17 bases lay between the germline ends. In DNA, the CDR3 is TGTGCCAGCAGCCCTCCAGGGGGCGGGGGAGAGACCCAGTACTTC. As protein: CASSPPGGGGETQYF.

J is TRBJ2-7 and V is TRBV15; no clear D gene. The CDR3 sequence is 13 residues long. Trimming took off 0 bases at V and 1 base at J, with 4 bases between the two ends. Germline V gene sequence: CDR1 LNHNV, CDR2 YYDKDF (reference sequence). The CDR3 nucleotides are TGTGCCACCAGCAGAGATCTGTCCTACGAGCAGTACTTC. Encoded protein: CATSRDLSYEQYF.

The chain combines TRBV5-4 with TRBJ2-1, with TRBD1 matching over 7 bases. Germline lookup yields CDR1 SGHNT and CDR2 YYREEE (reference sequence). This CDR3 contains 16 residues. Losses at the gene ends were 4 bases for V and 6 bases for J; bases not matched to a gene: 13. CDR3 DNA: TGTGCCAGCAGCCACCGGGCACAGGGGTTTATCAATGAGCAGTTCTTC. Translated, it gives CASSHRAQGFINEQFF. Full variable domain (outside the CDR3, taken from reference TRBV5-4 and TRBJ2-1): ETGVTQSPTHLIKTRGQQVTLRCSSQSGHNTVSWYQQALGQGPQFIFQYYREEENGRGNFPPRFSGLQFPNYSSELNVNALELDDSALYLCASSHRAQGFINEQFFGPGTRLTVL.

The chain couples TRBV28 to TRBJ2-3; D is possibly TRBD2 (5 bases). Between the trimmed V and J ends, which lost 7 bases and 0 bases, there was a span of 8 bases. This CDR3 contains 13 residues. In germline, CDR1 is MDHEN, CDR2 SYDVKM. The CDR3 protein is CASTRASTDTQYF. The CDR3 DNA reads TGTGCCAGCACGCGGGCTAGCACAGATACGCAGTATTTT.

The chain recombines TRBV7-2 with TRBJ2-7; D remains unclear. The CDR3 is 13 amino acids. Germline V gene data show CDR1 as SGHTA and CDR2 as FQGNSA. The V end lost 2 bases, the J end lost 1 base, and 6 bases lay between the germline ends. For the CDR3, the DNA is TGTGCCAGCAGCTTATTCGGTTCCTACGAGCAGTACTTC. This encodes CASSLFGSYEQYF.

The rearrangement links TRBV19 to TRBJ2-3; TRBD2 matches 7 bases. Germline CDR1 is LNHDA and CDR2 is SQIVND (reference sequence). CDR3 length: 14 residues. V dropped 5 bases and J dropped 8; count of bases not matched to a gene: 10. Here the CDR3 reads CASSYRGSIATQYF. The CDR3 DNA is TGTGCCAGTAGTTATCGCGGGAGCATAGCTACGCAGTATTTT.

CDR3 sequence: CASSLFRGMGGELFF. In DNA form, the CDR3 reads TGTGCCAGCAGCTTATTTCGGGGAATGGGCGGGGAGCTGTTTTTT. The chain combines TRBV7-2 with TRBJ2-2; possible D gene TRBD2, 5 bases. Germline lookup yields CDR1 SGHTA and CDR2 FQGNSA. This CDR3 region has 15 residues. V dropped 2 bases and J dropped 7 bases, with 14 bases sitting between them.

The rearrangement links TRBV7-9 to TRBJ2-7; 7 nucleotides align to TRBD1. The CDR3 runs 13 residues. CDR1 and CDR2 (germline): SEHNR, FQNEAQ (reference sequence). Unmatched junction bases numbered 3, after V lost 1 base and J lost 6 bases. DNA for the CDR3: TGTGCCAGCAGCTTAGTTACAGGGGCCGAGCAGTACTTC. Translating gives CASSLVTGAEQYF.

The V gene is TRBV29-1, the J gene TRBJ1-4; 9 bases fit TRBD1. The CDR3 length is 14 residues. The germline V gene encodes CDR1 SQVTM and CDR2 ANQGSEA. Germline trimming cut 5 bases from V and 4 bases from J; bases unmatched to any gene: 5. Written as DNA, the CDR3 is TGCAGCGTTTACCCGGACAGGGGTAATGAAAAACTGTTTTTT. Translation gives CSVYPDRGNEKLFF.

This clone was counted between two and nine times. V and J are TRBV28 and TRBJ1-5; maybe TRBD1 (6 bases). This CDR3 contains 14 residues. The germline V gene encodes CDR1 MDHEN and CDR2 SYDVKM. The V gene lost 10 bases and the J gene lost 1 base, with 14 bases spanning the gap. CDR3 amino acids: CATEQGGSNQPQHF. CDR3 coding DNA: TGTGCCACGGAACAGGGTGGGAGCAATCAGCCCCAGCATTTT.